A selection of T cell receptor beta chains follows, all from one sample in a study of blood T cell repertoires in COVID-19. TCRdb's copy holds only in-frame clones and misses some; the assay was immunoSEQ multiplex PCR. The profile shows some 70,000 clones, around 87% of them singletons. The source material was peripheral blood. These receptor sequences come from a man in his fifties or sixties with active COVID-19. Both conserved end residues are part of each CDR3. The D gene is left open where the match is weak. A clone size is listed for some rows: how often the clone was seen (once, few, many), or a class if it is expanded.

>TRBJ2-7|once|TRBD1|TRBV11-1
CASTNHRGRLDEQYF
TGTGCCAGCACTAACCACAGGGGTCGCTTAGACGAGCAGTACTTC
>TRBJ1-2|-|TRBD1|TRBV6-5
CASSLGTGDSYGYTF
TGTGCCAGCAGCCTGGGGACAGGGGATAGTTATGGCTACACCTTC
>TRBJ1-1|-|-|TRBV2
CASSRTTGPGTEAFF
TGTGCCAGCAGCCGAACCACAGGGCCGGGGACTGAAGCTTTCTTT
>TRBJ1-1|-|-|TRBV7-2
CASSSPWGRSTEAFF
TGTGCCAGCAGCTCCCCTTGGGGCCGCAGCACTGAAGCTTTCTTT
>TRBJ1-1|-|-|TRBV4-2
CASSQQDSDSTEAFF
TGTGCCAGCAGCCAACAAGATTCCGACAGCACTGAAGCTTTCTTT
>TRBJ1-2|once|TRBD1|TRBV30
CAWSLDRIDGYTF
TGTGCCTGGAGTCTGGACAGGATCGATGGCTACACCTTC
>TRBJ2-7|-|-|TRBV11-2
CASSLSVQGPSYEQYF
TGTGCCAGCAGCTTGTCTGTTCAGGGTCCTTCCTACGAGCAGTACTTC
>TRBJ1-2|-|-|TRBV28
CASTEKGGARSYGYTF
TGTGCCAGCACCGAAAAGGGAGGGGCGCGATCCTATGGCTACACCTTC
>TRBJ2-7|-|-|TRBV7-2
CASSQEPPGPYEQYF
TGTGCCAGCAGCCAAGAACCACCAGGCCCCTACGAGCAGTACTTC
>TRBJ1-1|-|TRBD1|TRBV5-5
CASSLVGGSDEAFF
TGTGCCAGCAGCTTGGTAGGGGGCTCGGATGAAGCTTTCTTT
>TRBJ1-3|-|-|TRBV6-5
CASSSSLSGNTIYF
TGTGCCAGCAGTTCGTCCTTATCTGGAAACACCATATATTTT
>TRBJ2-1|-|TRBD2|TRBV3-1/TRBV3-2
CASSFLAGLSYNEQFF
TGTGCCAGCAGCTTCCTAGCGGGCCTTTCCTACAATGAGCAGTTCTTC
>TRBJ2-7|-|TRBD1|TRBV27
CASSPDRASSYEQYF
TGTGCCAGCAGTCCAGACAGGGCGAGCTCCTACGAGCAGTACTTC
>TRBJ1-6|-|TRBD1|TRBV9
CASSPGQGKNSPLHF
TGTGCCAGCAGCCCGGGACAGGGAAAGAATTCACCCCTCCACTTT
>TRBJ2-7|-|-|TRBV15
CATSRVGGSSYEQYF
TGTGCCACCAGCAGAGTAGGGGGTAGCTCCTACGAGCAGTACTTC
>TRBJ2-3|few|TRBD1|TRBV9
CASSQQGAFSDTQYF
TGTGCCAGCAGCCAACAGGGGGCTTTTTCAGATACGCAGTATTTT
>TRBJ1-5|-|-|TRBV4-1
CASSQGQGPNQPQHF
TGCGCCAGCAGCCAAGGGCAGGGGCCCAATCAGCCCCAGCATTTT
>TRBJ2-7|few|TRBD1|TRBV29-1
CSVPGQEYEQYF
TGCAGCGTGCCGGGACAGGAGTACGAGCAGTACTTC
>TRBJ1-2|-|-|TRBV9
CATGLWRGYGYTF
TGTGCCACCGGACTCTGGCGGGGCTATGGCTACACCTTC
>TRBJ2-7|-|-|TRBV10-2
CASKHREYYEQYF
TGCGCCAGCAAACACAGGGAATACTACGAGCAGTACTTC
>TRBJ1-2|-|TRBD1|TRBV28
CASSKYRGRRDYGYTF
TGTGCCAGCAGTAAATACAGGGGGCGCCGGGACTATGGCTACACCTTC
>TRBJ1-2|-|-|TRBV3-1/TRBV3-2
CASSIGGPYGYTF
TGTGCCAGCAGCATTGGAGGGCCCTATGGCTACACCTTC
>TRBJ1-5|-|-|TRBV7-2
CASSSREQRQPQHF
TGTGCCAGCAGTTCCCGGGAACAAAGACAGCCCCAGCATTTT
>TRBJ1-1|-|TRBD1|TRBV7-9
CASSRQGTEAFF
TGTGCCAGCAGCCGACAGGGGACAGAAGCTTTCTTT
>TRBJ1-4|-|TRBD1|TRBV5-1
CASSLEPGQGMSEKLFF
TGCGCCAGCAGCTTGGAGCCGGGACAGGGTATGTCTGAAAAACTGTTTTTT
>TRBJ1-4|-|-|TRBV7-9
CASSAPPATNEKLFF
TGTGCCAGCAGCGCCCCCCCGGCAACTAATGAAAAACTGTTTTTT
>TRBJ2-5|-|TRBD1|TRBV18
CASSPPSSDRVKETQYF
TGTGCCAGCTCACCTCCCTCCTCGGACAGGGTCAAAGAGACCCAGTACTTC
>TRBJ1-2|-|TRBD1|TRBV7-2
CASNAGQGFGYTF
TGTGCCAGCAACGCGGGACAGGGGTTTGGCTACACCTTC
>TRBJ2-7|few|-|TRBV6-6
CASSYFGLIVSNEQYF
TGTGCCAGCAGTTACTTTGGTTTGATAGTAAGTAACGAGCAGTACTTC
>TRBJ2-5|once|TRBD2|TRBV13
CASSFRPGGPSETQYF
TGTGCCAGCAGCTTCCGCCCGGGGGGGCCTAGTGAGACCCAGTACTTC
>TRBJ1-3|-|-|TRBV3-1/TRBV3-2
CASSSRGSGNTIYF
TGTGCCAGCAGCTCCAGGGGCTCTGGAAACACCATATATTTT
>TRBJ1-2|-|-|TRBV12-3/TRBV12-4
CASSPQSYGYTF
TGTGCCAGCAGCCCCCAGTCCTATGGCTACACCTTC
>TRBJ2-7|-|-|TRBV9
CASSVADYPSYEQYF
TGTGCCAGCAGCGTGGCAGACTACCCTAGCTACGAGCAGTACTTC
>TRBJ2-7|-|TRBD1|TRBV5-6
CASSPGTGTYEQYF
TGTGCCAGCAGCCCCGGGACAGGGACCTACGAGCAGTACTTC
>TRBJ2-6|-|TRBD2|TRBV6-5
CASSVAGAGANVLTF
TGTGCCAGCAGCGTAGCGGGGGCTGGGGCCAACGTCCTGACTTTC
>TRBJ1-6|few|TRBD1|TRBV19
CASSRTGSAYNSPLHF
TGTGCCAGTAGTCGGACAGGGTCGGCCTATAATTCACCCCTCCACTTT
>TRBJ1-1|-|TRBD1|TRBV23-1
CASRRAGGYTEAFF
TGCGCCAGCCGCCGGGCAGGGGGTTATACTGAAGCTTTCTTT
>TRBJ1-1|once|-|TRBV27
CASSLREGNTEAFF
TGTGCCAGCAGTTTAAGAGAGGGGAACACTGAAGCTTTCTTT
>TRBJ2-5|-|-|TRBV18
CASSPEVETQYF
TGTGCCAGCTCACCCGAGGTGGAGACCCAGTACTTC
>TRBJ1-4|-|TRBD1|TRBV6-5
CASGVGTEGNEKLFF
TGTGCCAGCGGGGTCGGGACAGAGGGGAATGAAAAACTGTTTTTT
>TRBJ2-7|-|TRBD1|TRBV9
CASSAGQGFEQYF
TGTGCCAGCAGCGCGGGACAGGGGTTTGAGCAGTACTTC
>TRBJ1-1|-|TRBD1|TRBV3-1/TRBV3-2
CASRRQGYTEAFF
TGTGCCAGCAGGCGACAGGGTTACACTGAAGCTTTCTTT
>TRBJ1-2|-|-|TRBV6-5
CASSRGEGGYGYTF
TGTGCCAGCAGTCGGGGGGAGGGTGGCTATGGCTACACCTTC
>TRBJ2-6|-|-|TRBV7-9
CASSSGGSGANVLTF
TGTGCCAGCAGCTCCGGGGGCTCTGGGGCCAACGTCCTGACTTTC
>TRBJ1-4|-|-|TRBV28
CASSPFRPGQSREKLFF
TGTGCCAGCAGCCCGTTTAGACCTGGCCAGTCTAGAGAAAAACTGTTTTTT
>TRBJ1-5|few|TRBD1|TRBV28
CASRQGVNQPQHF
TGTGCCAGCAGGCAGGGGGTCAATCAGCCCCAGCATTTT
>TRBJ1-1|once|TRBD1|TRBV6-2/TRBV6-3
CASSYSPGQGHFVAFF
TGTGCCAGCAGTTACTCCCCGGGACAGGGACACTTCGTAGCTTTCTTT
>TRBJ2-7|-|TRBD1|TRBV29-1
CSVSDRGLSYEQYF
TGCAGCGTGTCGGACAGGGGACTCTCCTACGAGCAGTACTTC
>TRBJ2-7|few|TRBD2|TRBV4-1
CASSRSGSSYEQYF
TGCGCCAGCAGCCGGAGCGGGAGCTCCTACGAGCAGTACTTC